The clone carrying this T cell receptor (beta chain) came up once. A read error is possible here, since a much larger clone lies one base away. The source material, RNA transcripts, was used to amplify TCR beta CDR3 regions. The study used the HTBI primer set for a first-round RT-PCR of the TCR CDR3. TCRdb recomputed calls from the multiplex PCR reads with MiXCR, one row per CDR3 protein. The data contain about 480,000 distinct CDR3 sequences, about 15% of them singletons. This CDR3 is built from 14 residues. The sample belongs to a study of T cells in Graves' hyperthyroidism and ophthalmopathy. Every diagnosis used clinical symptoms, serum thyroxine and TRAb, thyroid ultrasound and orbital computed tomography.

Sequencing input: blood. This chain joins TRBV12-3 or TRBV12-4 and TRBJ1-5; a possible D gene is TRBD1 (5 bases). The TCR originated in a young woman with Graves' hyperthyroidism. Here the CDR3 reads CASSTGISNRPQHF. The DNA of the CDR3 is TGTGCCAGCAGCACAGGAATCAGCAATCGGCCCCAGCATTTT.